One and the same sample provided the 21 T cell receptor beta chains below, sequenced in a study of shared clonotypes between healthy human individuals. Produced via immunoSEQ multiplex PCR; TCRdb's table is partial and in-frame only. The sample lists over 1.5 million clones, nearly 99% occurring once. Input material: naive CD4+ T cells sorted from blood. Documented subset: CD45RA+ positively selected. Receptors originate from a man under 40 in good health.

This sequence joins TRBV15 and TRBJ1-2; D may be TRBD1 (5 bases). V lost 4 bases to trimming and J lost 8 bases, with 11 bases between them. CDR1 is LNHNV and CDR2 is YYDKDF in the germline V gene (reference sequence). The CDR3 consists of 12 residues. CDR3 protein: CATSTRGSGYTF. The CDR3 DNA reads as TGTGCCACCAGCACCCGGGGGAGCGGCTACACCTTC.

The V and J genes are TRBV18 and TRBJ1-1; D is perhaps TRBD1 (6 bases). The V end lost 6 bases, the J end lost 0 bases, and 11 bases lay between the germline ends. CDR3 length equals 14 residues. CDR1 KGHSH and CDR2 LQKENI come from the germline V gene. The chain's CDR3 is CASSNYRVNTEAFF. DNA of the CDR3: TGTGCCAGCTCCAACTACAGGGTGAACACTGAAGCTTTCTTT.

The V and J genes are TRBV5-1 and TRBJ2-6; D uncertain. CDR3 length: 16 residues. The germline gives CDR1 SGHRS, CDR2 YFSETQ. Between the trimmed V and J ends, which lost 0 bases and 0 bases, there was a span of 7 bases. The CDR3 DNA follows: TGCGCCAGCAGCTTGGAGGCGCTCTCTGGGGCCAACGTCCTGACTTTC. Translating gives CASSLEALSGANVLTF.

The rearrangement uses TRBV28 and TRBJ1-5; 8 bases are shared with TRBD1. V lost 4 bases to trimming and J lost 0 bases; unmatched junction nucleotides: 17. This CDR3 region has 20 residues. Germline CDR1 reads MDHEN; CDR2 reads SYDVKM. Here the CDR3 reads CASSSLASRGRPYSNQPQHF. CDR3 DNA sequence: TGTGCCAGCAGTTCCCTGGCTTCCAGGGGGCGCCCCTATAGCAATCAGCCCCAGCATTTT. Together with reference TRBV28 and TRBJ1-5, the CDR3 gives the full variable domain: DVKVTQSSRYLVKRTGEKVFLECVQDMDHENMFWYRQDPGLGLRLIYFSYDVKMKEKGDIPEGYSVSREKKERFSLILESASTNQTSMYLCASSSLASRGRPYSNQPQHFGDGTRLSIL.

This chain joins TRBV30 and TRBJ1-1, with unresolved D. CDR3 length: 11 residues. CDR1 is GTSNPN, CDR2 SVGIG, per germline (reference sequence). Trimming shortened V by 0 bases and J by 4 bases, and 3 bases separated the two germline ends. CDR3 loop: CAWSVITEAFF. CDR3 DNA sequence: TGTGCCTGGAGTGTTATCACTGAAGCTTTCTTT.

This chain uses TRBV10-3 with TRBJ1-1; the match to TRBD1 covers 10 bases. Germline V gives CDR1 ENHRY, CDR2 SYGVKD. CDR3 length equals 14 residues. V dropped 6 bases and J dropped 4; count of bases not matched to a gene: 5. Written as DNA, the CDR3 is TGTGCCATCAGGACAGGGGGCACAGGCACTGAAGCTTTCTTT. Amino acid sequence: CAIRTGGTGTEAFF.

The V gene is TRBV18, the J gene TRBJ1-5; the D gene is possibly TRBD1 (5 bases). With 3 bases removed from V and 0 bases from J, the gap between germline ends came to 15 bases. The CDR3 spans 17 residues. The germline gives CDR1 KGHSH, CDR2 LQKENI. The CDR3 is CASSPAAAGYSNQPQHF. Here the CDR3 DNA reads TGTGCCAGCTCACCCGCGGCGGCAGGGTATAGCAATCAGCCCCAGCATTTT.

The chain uses TRBV2 and TRBJ1-5; D gene unclear. CDR1 is SNHLY, CDR2 FYNNEI, per germline. The CDR3 sequence is 14 residues long. The germline V and J ends were trimmed by 9 bases and 5 bases, with 17 bases remaining between them. The CDR3: CASKGSSRDQPQHF. The CDR3 nucleotides read TGTGCCAGTAAAGGGTCGAGTCGGGATCAGCCCCAGCATTTT.

This rearrangement joins TRBV6-1 to TRBJ2-3, with D perhaps matching TRBD2 (6 bases). The V gene lost 6 bases and the J gene lost 0 bases, with 13 bases spanning the gap. CDR3 length: 15 amino acids. Germline V gene lookup returns CDR1 MNHNS and CDR2 SASEGT. The CDR3 DNA is TGTGCCAGCAGCCAAGTAGCGGAGAGCACAGATACGCAGTATTTT. Its protein product is CASSQVAESTDTQYF.

The chain links TRBV28 to TRBJ2-7; perhaps TRBD2 as D (7 bases). Germline CDR1 and CDR2: MDHEN and SYDVKM. Trimming took 3 bases from V and 0 from J, leaving 18 bases between them. This CDR3 contains 17 residues. CDR3 in DNA: TGTGCCAGCAGTTTGGGGGGGGGCGCGGAGCTCTCCTACGAGCAGTACTTC. Translation: CASSLGGGAELSYEQYF.

V and J are TRBV15 and TRBJ1-2; D unresolved. The CDR3 loop spans 15 amino acids. The germline V gene encodes CDR1 LNHNV and CDR2 YYDKDF (reference sequence). Trimming cost V 0 bases and J 0 bases, with 8 bases left between them. In nucleotides, the CDR3 is TGTGCCACCAGCAGAGATCCAGGAGCTAACTATGGCTACACCTTC. It codes for CATSRDPGANYGYTF.

The chain recombines TRBV10-3 with TRBJ2-7; TRBD1 matches 7 bases. CDR1 and CDR2 from the germline V gene are ENHRY and SYGVKD. This CDR3 spans 13 amino acids. The trim removed 7 bases at V and 3 bases at J, leaving 6 bases unmatched. The CDR3 DNA is TGTGCCATCAAAACAGGGGCAAGCTACGAGCAGTACTTC. This encodes CAIKTGASYEQYF.

The chain recombines TRBV25-1 with TRBJ1-4, with TRBD1 matching over 9 bases. Germline CDR1 reads MGHDK; CDR2 reads SYGVNS. V lost 6 bases to trimming and J lost 8 bases; unmatched junction nucleotides: 4. The CDR3 consists of 13 residues. The CDR3 sequence: CASRDRGGEKLFF. The CDR3 DNA follows: TGTGCCAGCAGGGACAGGGGTGGGGAAAAACTGTTTTTT.

The rearrangement joins TRBV28 to TRBJ1-2, with 10 bases that match TRBD1. The CDR3 extends over 15 amino acids. From germline, CDR1 is MDHEN and CDR2 SYDVKM. V dropped 4 bases and J dropped 5; count of bases not matched to a gene: 7. CDR3 loop: CASSSSGQGYYGYTF. CDR3 in DNA: TGTGCCAGCAGTTCCTCGGGACAGGGGTATTATGGCTACACCTTC.

The chain is built from TRBV11-2 and TRBJ2-7, with a tentative D call TRBD1 (5 bases). CDR3 length: 13 residues. Deletions cut 7 bases from V and 7 bases from J, with 17 bases between. Per germline, CDR1 SGHAT and CDR2 FQNNGV. CDR3 in amino acids: CASTIPGPLEQYF. CDR3 bases: TGTGCCAGCACCATTCCAGGGCCGTTAGAGCAGTACTTC.

The chain combines TRBV27 with TRBJ2-7; 7 bases align to TRBD1. Germline-derived CDR1 and CDR2 are MNHEY and SMNVEV (reference sequence). With V trimmed by 4 bases and J by 3 bases, 12 bases remained unmatched. The CDR3 spans 16 residues. The DNA of the CDR3 is TGTGCCAGCAGTTCGAGAAGGTTACAGGGGCTCTACGAGCAGTACTTC. This sequence encodes CASSSRRLQGLYEQYF.

This clone is a singleton in its sample. The chain has TRBV11-3 and TRBJ1-3; a weak D match, TRBD1 (5 bases). Germline CDR1 SGHNT, CDR2 YENEEA. V lost 4 bases to trimming and J lost 0 bases, with 10 bases between them. The CDR3 has 15 amino acids. CDR3 bases: TGTGCCAGCAGCTCAGACAGCAGCTCTGGAAACACCATATATTTT. Its protein product is CASSSDSSSGNTIYF.

The count of this clone is one. The genes are TRBV7-9 and TRBJ1-5; 7 positions agree with TRBD1. The CDR3 has 14 amino acids. Germline CDR1 SEHNR, CDR2 FQNEAQ (reference sequence). Germline trimming cut 5 bases from V and 3 bases from J; bases unmatched to any gene: 4. DNA for the CDR3: TGTGCCAGCAGCCAGGGACAGTTCAATCAGCCCCAGCATTTT. Its translation is CASSQGQFNQPQHF.

The sample holds one count of this clone. This sequence joins TRBV6-1 and TRBJ2-3; weak D call: TRBD2 (6 bases). V was clipped by 8 bases and J by 2 bases, with 17 bases between them. There are 15 residues in the CDR3. The germline gives CDR1 MNHNS, CDR2 SASEGT. CDR3 bases: TGTGCCAGCTCCCCCTTGCGGGACCCCACAGATACGCAGTATTTT. It is translated as CASSPLRDPTDTQYF.

The chain recombines TRBV7-8 with TRBJ1-1; no reliable D call. CDR3 length: 16 residues. Trimming took 0 bases from V and 0 from J, leaving 11 bases between them. CDR1 SGHVS and CDR2 FQNEAQ come from the germline V gene. CDR3 amino acids: CASSLARNTMNTEAFF. CDR3 DNA: TGTGCCAGCAGCTTAGCCCGTAACACCATGAACACTGAAGCTTTCTTT.

The chain couples TRBV13 to TRBJ2-3, with 14 bases identical to TRBD2. The CDR3 consists of 19 residues. V lost 3 bases, J lost 1 base, and 9 bases stayed unmatched. CDR1 is PRHDT, CDR2 FYEKMQ, per germline (reference sequence). CDR3 DNA: TGTGCCAGCAGCTTGAGGACTAGCGGGAGGTCCACAGGCACAGATACGCAGTATTTT. Its protein is CASSLRTSGRSTGTDTQYF.